The source of this T cell receptor (beta chain) is a study of control samples from healthy donors and cancer patients. This CDR3 is built from 13 residues. The germline gives CDR1 SGHRS, CDR2 YFSETQ. Trimming removed 5 bases at V and 4 bases at J, with 10 bases between. Repertoires were generated with immunoSEQ multiplex PCR, while TCRdb's copy carries only in-frame clones and drops some. The sample carries roughly 130,000 clones, roughly 91% recorded once. The TCR comes from a man between 50 and 59 years old with head and neck cancer. This chain joins TRBV5-1 and TRBJ1-5; D may be TRBD1 (5 bases). The sequenced sample consisted of PBMCs. CDR3 sequence: CASSPGLNQPQHF. Here the CDR3 DNA reads TGCGCCAGCAGTCCAGGGCTGAATCAGCCCCAGCATTTT.